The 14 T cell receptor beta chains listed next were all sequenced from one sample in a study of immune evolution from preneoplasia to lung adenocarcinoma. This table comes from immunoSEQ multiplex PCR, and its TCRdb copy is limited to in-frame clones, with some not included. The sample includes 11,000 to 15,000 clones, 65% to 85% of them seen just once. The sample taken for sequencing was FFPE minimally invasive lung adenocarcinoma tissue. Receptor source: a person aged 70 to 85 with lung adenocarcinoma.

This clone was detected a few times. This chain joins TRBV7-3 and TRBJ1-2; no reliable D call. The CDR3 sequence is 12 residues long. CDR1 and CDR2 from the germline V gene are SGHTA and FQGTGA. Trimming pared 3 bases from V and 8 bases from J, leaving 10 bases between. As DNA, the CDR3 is TGTGCCAGCAGCTTGGGCGCGGGAGGCTACACCTTC. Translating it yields CASSLGAGGYTF.

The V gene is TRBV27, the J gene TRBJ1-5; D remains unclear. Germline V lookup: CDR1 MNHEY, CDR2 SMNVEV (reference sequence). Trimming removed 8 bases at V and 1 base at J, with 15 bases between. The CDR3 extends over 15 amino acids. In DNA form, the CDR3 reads TGTGCCAGCCGGTCTCAGAAGATAAGCAATCAGCCCCAGCATTTT. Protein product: CASRSQKISNQPQHF.

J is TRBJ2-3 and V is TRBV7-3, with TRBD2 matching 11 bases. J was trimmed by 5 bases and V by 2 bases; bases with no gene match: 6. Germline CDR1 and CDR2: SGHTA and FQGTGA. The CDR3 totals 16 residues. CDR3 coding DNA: TGTGCCAGCAGCTTAGTAGCGGGGGGGCCTGGAGATACGCAGTATTTT. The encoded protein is CASSLVAGGPGDTQYF.

The CDR3 spells CAWSVVPPRAFF. CDR3 DNA: TGTGCCTGGAGTGTAGTCCCGCCAAGAGCTTTCTTT. V usage is TRBV30 and J usage is TRBJ1-1; no clear D. This CDR3 comprises 12 residues. Germline CDR1 reads GTSNPN; CDR2 reads SVGIG (reference sequence). Between the trimmed V and J ends, which lost 0 bases and 10 bases, there was a span of 12 bases.

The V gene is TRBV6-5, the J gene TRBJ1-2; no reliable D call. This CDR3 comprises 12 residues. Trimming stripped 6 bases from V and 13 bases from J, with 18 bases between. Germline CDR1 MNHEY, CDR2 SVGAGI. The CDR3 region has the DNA TGTGCCAGCAGCGGGTACGGGGTCCCTAGCACCTTC. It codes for CASSGYGVPSTF.

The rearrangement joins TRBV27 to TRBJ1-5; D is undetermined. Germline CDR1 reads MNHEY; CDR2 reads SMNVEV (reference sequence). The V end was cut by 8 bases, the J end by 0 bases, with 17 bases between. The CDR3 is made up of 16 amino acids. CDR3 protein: CASLPRGVYSNQPQHF. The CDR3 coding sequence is TGTGCCAGCCTCCCTCGTGGAGTCTATAGCAATCAGCCCCAGCATTTT.

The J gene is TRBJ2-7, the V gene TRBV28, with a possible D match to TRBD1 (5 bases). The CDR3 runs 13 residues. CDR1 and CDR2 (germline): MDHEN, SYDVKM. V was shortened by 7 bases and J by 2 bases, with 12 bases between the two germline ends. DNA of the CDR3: TGTGCCAGCACTCGGGCAGGGCCCTACGAGCAGTACTTC. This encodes CASTRAGPYEQYF.

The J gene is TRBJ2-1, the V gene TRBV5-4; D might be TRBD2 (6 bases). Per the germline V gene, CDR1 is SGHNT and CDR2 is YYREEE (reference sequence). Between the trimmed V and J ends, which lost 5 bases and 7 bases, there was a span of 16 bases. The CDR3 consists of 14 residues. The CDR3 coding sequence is TGTGCCAGCAGTCCCCAGCGGAGGGGTAATGAGCAGTTCTTC. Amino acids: CASSPQRRGNEQFF.

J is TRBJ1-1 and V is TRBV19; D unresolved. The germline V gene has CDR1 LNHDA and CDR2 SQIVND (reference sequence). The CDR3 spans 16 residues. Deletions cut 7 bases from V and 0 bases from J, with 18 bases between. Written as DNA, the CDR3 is TGTGCCAGTACCCGGAATTTCGTACTAATGAACACTGAAGCTTTCTTT. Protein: CASTRNFVLMNTEAFF.

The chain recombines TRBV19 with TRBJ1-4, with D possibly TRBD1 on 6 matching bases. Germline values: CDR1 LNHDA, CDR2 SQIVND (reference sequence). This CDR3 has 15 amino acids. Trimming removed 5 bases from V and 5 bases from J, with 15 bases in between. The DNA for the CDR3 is TGTGCCAGTAGTGTACCCGGGACATCGAATGAAAAACTGTTTTTT. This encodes CASSVPGTSNEKLFF.

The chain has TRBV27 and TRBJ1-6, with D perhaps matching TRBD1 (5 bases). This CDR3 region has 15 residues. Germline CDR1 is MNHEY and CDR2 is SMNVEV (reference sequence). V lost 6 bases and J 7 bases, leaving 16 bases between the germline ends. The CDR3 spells CASSRPGLTNSPLHF. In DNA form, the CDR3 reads TGTGCCAGCAGCCGTCCGGGACTCACAAATTCACCCCTCCACTTT.

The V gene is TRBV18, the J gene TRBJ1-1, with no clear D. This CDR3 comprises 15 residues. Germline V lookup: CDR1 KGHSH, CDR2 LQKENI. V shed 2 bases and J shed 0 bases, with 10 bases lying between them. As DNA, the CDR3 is TGTGCCAGCTCACCATGGGGATCAATGAACACTGAAGCTTTCTTT. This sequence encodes CASSPWGSMNTEAFF.

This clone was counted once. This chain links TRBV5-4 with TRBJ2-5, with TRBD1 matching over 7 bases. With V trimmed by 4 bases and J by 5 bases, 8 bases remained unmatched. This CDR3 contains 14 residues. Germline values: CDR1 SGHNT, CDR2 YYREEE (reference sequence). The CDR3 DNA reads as TGTGCCAGCAGCCCCCCCGGGACAGACGAGACCCAGTACTTC. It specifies CASSPPGTDETQYF.

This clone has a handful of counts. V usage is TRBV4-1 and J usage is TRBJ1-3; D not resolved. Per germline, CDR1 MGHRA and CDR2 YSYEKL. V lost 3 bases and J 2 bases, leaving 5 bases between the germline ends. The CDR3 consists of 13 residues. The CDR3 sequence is CASSQAAGNTIYF. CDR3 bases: TGCGCCAGCAGCCAGGCGGCTGGAAACACCATATATTTT.